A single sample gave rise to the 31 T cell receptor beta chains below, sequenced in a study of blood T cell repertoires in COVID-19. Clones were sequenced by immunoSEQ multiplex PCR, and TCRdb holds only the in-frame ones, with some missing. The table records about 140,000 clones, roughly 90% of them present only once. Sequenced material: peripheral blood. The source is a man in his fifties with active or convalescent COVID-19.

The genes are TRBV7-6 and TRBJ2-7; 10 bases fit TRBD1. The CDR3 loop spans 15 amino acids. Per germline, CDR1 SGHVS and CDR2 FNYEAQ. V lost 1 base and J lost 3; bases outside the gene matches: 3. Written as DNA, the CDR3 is TGTGCCAGCAGCTTAGAGACAGGGGGCCACTACGAGCAGTACTTC. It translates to CASSLETGGHYEQYF.

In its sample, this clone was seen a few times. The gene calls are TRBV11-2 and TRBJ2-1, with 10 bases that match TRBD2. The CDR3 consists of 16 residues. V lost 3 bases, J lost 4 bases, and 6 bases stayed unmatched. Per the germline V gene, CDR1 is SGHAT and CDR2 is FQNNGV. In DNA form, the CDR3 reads TGTGCCAGCAGCTTGTTCCTTAGCGGGAGGTACAATGAGCAGTTCTTC. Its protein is CASSLFLSGRYNEQFF.

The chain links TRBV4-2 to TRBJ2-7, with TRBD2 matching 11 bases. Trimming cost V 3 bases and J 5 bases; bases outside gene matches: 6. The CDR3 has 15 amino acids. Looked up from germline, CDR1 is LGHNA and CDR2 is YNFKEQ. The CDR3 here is CASSHTSGRGDEQYF. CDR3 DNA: TGTGCCAGCAGCCACACTAGCGGGAGAGGGGACGAGCAGTACTTC.

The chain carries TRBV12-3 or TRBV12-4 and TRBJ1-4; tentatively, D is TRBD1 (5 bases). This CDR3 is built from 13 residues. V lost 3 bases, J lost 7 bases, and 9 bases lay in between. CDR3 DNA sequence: TGTGCCAGCAGTTTCGGGGGTGGTGAAAAACTGTTTTTT. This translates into CASSFGGGEKLFF.

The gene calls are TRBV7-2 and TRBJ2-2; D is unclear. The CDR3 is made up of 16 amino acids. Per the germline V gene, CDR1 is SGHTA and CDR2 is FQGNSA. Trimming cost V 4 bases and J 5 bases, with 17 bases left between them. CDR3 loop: CASSSPVVRATGELFF. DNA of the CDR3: TGTGCCAGCAGCTCTCCGGTGGTGCGCGCGACCGGGGAGCTGTTTTTT.

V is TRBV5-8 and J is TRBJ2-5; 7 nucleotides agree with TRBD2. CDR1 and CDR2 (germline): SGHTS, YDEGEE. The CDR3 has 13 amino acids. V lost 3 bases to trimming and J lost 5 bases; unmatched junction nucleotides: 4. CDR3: CASSYGGVETQYF. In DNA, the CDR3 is TGTGCCAGCAGCTATGGGGGGGTGGAGACCCAGTACTTC.

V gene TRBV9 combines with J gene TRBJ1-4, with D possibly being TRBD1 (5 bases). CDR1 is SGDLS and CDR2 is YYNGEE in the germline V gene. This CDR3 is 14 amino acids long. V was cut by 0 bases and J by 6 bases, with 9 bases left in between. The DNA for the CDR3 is TGTGCCAGCAGCGTAGAGGGGTTTGATGAAAAACTGTTTTTT. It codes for CASSVEGFDEKLFF. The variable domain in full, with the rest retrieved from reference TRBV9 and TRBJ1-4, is DSGVTQTPKHLITATGQRVTLRCSPRSGDLSVYWYQQSLDQGLQFLIQYYNGEERAKGNILERFSAQQFPDLHSELNLSSLELGDSALYFCASSVEGFDEKLFFGSGTQLSVL.

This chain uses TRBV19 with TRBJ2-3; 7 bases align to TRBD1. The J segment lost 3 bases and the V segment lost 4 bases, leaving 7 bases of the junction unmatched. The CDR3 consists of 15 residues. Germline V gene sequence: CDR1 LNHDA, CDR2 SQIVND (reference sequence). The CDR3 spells CASSTRQGRTDTQYF. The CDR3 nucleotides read TGTGCCAGTAGTACCCGACAGGGAAGGACAGATACGCAGTATTTT.

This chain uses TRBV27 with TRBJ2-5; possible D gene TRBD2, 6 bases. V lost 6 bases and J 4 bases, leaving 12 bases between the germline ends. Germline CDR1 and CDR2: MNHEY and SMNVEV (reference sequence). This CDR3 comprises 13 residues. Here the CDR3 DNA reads TGTGCCAGCAGATGGAGGGGTGCAGAGACCCAGTACTTC. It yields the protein CASRWRGAETQYF.

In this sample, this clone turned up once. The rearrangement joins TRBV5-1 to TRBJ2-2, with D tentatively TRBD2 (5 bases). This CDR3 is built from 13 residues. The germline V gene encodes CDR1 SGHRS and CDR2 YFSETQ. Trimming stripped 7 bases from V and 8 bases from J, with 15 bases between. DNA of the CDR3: TGCGCCAGCCGAGGACCGGGGTTAGGGGAGCTGTTTTTT. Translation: CASRGPGLGELFF. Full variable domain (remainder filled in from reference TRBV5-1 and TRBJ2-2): KAGVTQTPRYLIKTRGQQVTLSCSPISGHRSVSWYQQTPGQGLQFLFEYFSETQRNKGNFPGRFSGRQFSNSRSEMNVSTLELGDSALYLCASRGPGLGELFFGEGSRLTVL.

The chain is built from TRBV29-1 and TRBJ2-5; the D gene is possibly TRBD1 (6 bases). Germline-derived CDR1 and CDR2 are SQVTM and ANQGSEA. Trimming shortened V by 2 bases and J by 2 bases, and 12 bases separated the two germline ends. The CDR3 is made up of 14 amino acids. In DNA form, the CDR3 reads TGCAGCGTTGAAACCCCAGGACAGCAAGAGACCCAGTACTTC. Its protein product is CSVETPGQQETQYF.

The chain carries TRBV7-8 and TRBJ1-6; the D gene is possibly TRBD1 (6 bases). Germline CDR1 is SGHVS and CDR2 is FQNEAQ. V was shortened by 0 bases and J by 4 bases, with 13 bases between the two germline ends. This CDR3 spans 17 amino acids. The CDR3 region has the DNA TGTGCCAGCAGCTTAGCGCCAAGACAGGTGTATAATTCACCCCTCCACTTT. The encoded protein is CASSLAPRQVYNSPLHF.

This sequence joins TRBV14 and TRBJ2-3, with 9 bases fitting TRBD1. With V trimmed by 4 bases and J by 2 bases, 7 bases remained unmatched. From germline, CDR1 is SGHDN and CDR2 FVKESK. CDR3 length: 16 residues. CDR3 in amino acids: CASSRVRDRATDTQYF. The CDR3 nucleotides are TGTGCCAGCAGCCGCGTCCGGGACAGGGCCACAGATACGCAGTATTTT.

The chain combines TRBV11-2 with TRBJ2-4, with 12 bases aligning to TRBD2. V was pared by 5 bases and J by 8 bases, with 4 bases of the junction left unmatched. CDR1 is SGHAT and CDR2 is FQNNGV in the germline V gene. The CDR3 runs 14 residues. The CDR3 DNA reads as TGTGCCAGCAGCCCGACTAGCGGGAGACACATTCAGTACTTC. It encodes CASSPTSGRHIQYF.

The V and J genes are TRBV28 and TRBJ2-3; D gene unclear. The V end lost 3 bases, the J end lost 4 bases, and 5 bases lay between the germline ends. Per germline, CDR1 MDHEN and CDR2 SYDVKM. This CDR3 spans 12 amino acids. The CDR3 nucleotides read TGTGCCAGCAGTTTGAGTCCAGATACGCAGTATTTT. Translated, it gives CASSLSPDTQYF.

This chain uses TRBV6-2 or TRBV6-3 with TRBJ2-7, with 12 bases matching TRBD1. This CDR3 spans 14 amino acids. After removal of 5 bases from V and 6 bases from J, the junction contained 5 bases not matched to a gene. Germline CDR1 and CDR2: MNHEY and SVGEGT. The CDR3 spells CASSMRDRGPEQYF. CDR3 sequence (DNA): TGTGCCAGCAGTATGAGGGACAGGGGGCCCGAGCAGTACTTC.

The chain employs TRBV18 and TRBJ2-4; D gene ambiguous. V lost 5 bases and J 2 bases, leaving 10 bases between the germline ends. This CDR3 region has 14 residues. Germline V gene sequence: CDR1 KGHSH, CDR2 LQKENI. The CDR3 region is CASSAGQTKNIQYF. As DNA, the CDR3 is TGTGCCAGCTCAGCTGGGCAGACCAAAAACATTCAGTACTTC.

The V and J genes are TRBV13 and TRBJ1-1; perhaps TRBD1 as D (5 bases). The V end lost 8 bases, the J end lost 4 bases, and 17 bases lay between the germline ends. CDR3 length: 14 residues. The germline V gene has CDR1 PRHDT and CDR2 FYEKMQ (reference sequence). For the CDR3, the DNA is TGTGCCAGCCCACCGACGGGGGAGGGCACTGAAGCTTTCTTT. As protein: CASPPTGEGTEAFF.

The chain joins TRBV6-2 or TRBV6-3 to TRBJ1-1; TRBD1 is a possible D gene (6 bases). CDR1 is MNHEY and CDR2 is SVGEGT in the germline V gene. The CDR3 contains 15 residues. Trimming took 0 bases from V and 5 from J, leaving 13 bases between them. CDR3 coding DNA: TGTGCCAGCAGTTACTCGATTTCCCAGGGGACTGAAGCTTTCTTT. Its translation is CASSYSISQGTEAFF.

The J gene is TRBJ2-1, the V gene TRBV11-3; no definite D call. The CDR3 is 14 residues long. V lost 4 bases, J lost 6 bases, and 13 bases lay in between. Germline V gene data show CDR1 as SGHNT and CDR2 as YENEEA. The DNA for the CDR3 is TGTGCCAGCAGCTCACTATCCTCTAGCAATGAGCAGTTCTTC. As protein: CASSSLSSSNEQFF.

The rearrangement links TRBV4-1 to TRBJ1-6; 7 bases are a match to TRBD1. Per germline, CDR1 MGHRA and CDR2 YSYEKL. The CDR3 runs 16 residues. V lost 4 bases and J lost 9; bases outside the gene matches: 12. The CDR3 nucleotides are TGCGCCAGCAGCCCCGCCCGACAGGGAATAAGTTCACCCCTCCACTTT. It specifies CASSPARQGISSPLHF.

Written as DNA, the CDR3 is TGTGCCAGTAGTACGCCCGGGTCGAGAGAGACGCAGTATTTT. As protein: CASSTPGSRETQYF. The J gene is TRBJ2-3, the V gene TRBV19; no reliable D call. Germline assignment: CDR1 LNHDA and CDR2 SQIVND (reference sequence). The CDR3 contains 14 residues. V gave up 4 bases and J gave up 9 bases, with 17 bases separating them.

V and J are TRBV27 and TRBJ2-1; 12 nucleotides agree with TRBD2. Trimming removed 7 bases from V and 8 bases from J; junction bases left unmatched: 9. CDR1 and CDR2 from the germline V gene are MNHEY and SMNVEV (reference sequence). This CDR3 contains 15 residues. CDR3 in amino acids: CASTTTSGRSHEQFF. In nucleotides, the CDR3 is TGTGCCAGCACCACGACTAGCGGGAGATCCCATGAGCAGTTCTTC.

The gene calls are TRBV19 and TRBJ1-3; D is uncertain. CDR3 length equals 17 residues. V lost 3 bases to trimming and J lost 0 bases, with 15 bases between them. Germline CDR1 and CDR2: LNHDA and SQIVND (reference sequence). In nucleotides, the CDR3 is TGTGCCAGTAGTATGAATGAGGGATTCTCCTCTGGAAACACCATATATTTT. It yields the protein CASSMNEGFSSGNTIYF.

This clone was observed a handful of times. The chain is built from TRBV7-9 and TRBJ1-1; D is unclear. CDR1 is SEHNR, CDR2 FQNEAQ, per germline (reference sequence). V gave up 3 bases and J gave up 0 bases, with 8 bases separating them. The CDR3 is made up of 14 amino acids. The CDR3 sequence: CASSFDIMNTEAFF. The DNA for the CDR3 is TGTGCCAGCAGCTTTGACATCATGAACACTGAAGCTTTCTTT.

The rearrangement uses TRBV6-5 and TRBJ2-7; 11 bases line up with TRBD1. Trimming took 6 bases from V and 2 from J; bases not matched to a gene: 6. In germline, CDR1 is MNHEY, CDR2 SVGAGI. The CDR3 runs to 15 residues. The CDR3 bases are TGTGCCAGCAGGGAGGGACAGGGGGTAGCCTACGAGCAGTACTTC. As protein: CASREGQGVAYEQYF.

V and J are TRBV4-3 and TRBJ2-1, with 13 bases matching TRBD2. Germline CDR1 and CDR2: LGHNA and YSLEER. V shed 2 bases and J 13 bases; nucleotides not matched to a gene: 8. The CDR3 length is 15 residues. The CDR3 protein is CASSQSGTSGTSQFF. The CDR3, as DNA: TGCGCCAGCAGCCAATCCGGGACTAGCGGGACCTCACAGTTCTTC.

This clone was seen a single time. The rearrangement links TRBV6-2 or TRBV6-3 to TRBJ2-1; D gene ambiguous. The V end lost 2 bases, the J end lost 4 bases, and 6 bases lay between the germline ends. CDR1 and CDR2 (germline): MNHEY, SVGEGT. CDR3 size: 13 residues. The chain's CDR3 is CASSYQLYNEQFF. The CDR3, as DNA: TGTGCCAGCAGTTACCAGTTATACAATGAGCAGTTCTTC.

The CDR3 nucleotides are TGTGCCAGTACCTTATCCGGGGTCTCTAGCACAGATACGCAGTATTTT. It translates to CASTLSGVSSTDTQYF. V usage is TRBV19 and J usage is TRBJ2-3; D may be TRBD2 (5 bases). The germline V gene encodes CDR1 LNHDA and CDR2 SQIVND (reference sequence). The ends were cut back, 7 bases at V and 0 bases at J, with 17 bases in the middle. The CDR3 has 16 residues.

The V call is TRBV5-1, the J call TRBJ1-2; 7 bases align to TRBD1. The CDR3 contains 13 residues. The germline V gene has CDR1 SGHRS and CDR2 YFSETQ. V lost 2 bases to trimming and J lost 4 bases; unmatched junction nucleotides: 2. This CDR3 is CASSFDRVYGYTF. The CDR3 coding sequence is TGCGCCAGCAGCTTTGACAGGGTCTATGGCTACACCTTC.

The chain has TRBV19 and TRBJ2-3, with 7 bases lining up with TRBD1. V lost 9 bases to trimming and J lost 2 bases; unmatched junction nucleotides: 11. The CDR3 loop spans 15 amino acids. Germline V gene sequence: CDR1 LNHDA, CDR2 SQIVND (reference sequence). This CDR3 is CASSPGQSSTDTQYF. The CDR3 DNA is TGTGCCAGCAGCCCGGGACAGTCATCCACAGATACGCAGTATTTT.